The 3 T cell receptor beta chains below were found in one sample sequenced in a study of shared clonotypes between healthy human individuals. Some clones are missing from TCRdb's copy, which holds only in-frame ones; the method was immunoSEQ multiplex PCR. The sample contains over 700,000 clones, roughly 72% of which appear only once. The sequenced sample was memory CD4+ T cells sorted from blood. The sample's subset: CD45RA-negative fraction. The receptors here all came from a woman under 40 in good health.

This clone was counted many times. This sample includes further DNA sequences coding for the same CDR3. The genes are TRBV6-6 and TRBJ1-5; 8 bases agree with TRBD1. The germline CDR1 and CDR2 sequences are MNHNY and SVGAGI (reference sequence). This CDR3 region has 15 residues. V gave up 0 bases and J gave up 2 bases; unmatched junction bases: 0. The CDR3 DNA is TGTGCCAGCAGTTACTCGACAGGGGGCAATCAGCCCCAGCATTTT. Translating gives CASSYSTGGNQPQHF.

This chain connects TRBV6-1 to TRBJ2-5; 11 bases align to TRBD2. The CDR3 is made up of 14 amino acids. Trimming took 5 bases from V and 4 from J; bases not matched to a gene: 3. Germline lookup yields CDR1 MNHNS and CDR2 SASEGT. CDR3 region: CASSMTSGIETQYF. As DNA, the CDR3 is TGTGCCAGCAGTATGACTAGCGGGATAGAGACCCAGTACTTC.

V gene TRBV25-1 combines with J gene TRBJ1-2, with 7 bases lining up with TRBD1. Germline V lookup: CDR1 MGHDK, CDR2 SYGVNS. Unmatched junction bases numbered 6, after V lost 4 bases and J lost 4 bases. The CDR3 is 14 residues long. The CDR3 DNA is TGTGCCAGCAGTGGAAGGGGGCAGGGCTATGGCTACACCTTC. Its protein is CASSGRGQGYGYTF.